The 18 T cell receptor beta chains below were found in one sample sequenced in a study of control samples from healthy donors and cancer patients. Assay used: immunoSEQ multiplex PCR; TCRdb lists only in-frame clones, some missing. The profile shows over 85,000 clones, 85% to 95% of them singletons. The specimen was blood. All receptors come from a woman in her twenties or thirties in good health.

The chain carries TRBV18 and TRBJ2-3, with D tentatively TRBD1 (5 bases). V was pared by 3 bases and J by 9 bases, with 22 bases between. This CDR3 comprises 16 residues. In germline, CDR1 is KGHSH, CDR2 LQKENI. CDR3 sequence: CASSPVAGQPPSTQYF. The CDR3 DNA reads TGTGCCAGCTCACCCGTAGCAGGGCAGCCGCCCAGCACGCAGTATTTT.

The chain links TRBV19 to TRBJ2-3, with D tentatively TRBD1 or TRBD2 (5 bases each). CDR3 length equals 14 residues. The V end was cut by 4 bases, the J end by 0 bases, with 8 bases between. Germline V gene sequence: CDR1 LNHDA, CDR2 SQIVND (reference sequence). The CDR3 DNA reads as TGTGCCAGTAGTACGGGGCTTAGCACAGATACGCAGTATTTT. Residues: CASSTGLSTDTQYF.

This clone was detected once. The V call is TRBV11-2, the J call TRBJ2-3; D unresolved. V was trimmed by 3 bases and J by 2 bases, leaving 9 bases between them. Germline lookup yields CDR1 SGHAT and CDR2 FQNNGV. CDR3 size: 14 residues. CDR3 residues: CASSFGPITDTQYF. As DNA, the CDR3 is TGTGCCAGCAGCTTTGGGCCGATCACAGATACGCAGTATTTT.

The chain recombines TRBV10-3 with TRBJ1-1; a weak D match, TRBD1 (5 bases). Trimming removed 6 bases at V and 7 bases at J, with 18 bases between. The CDR3 length is 14 residues. Germline lookup yields CDR1 ENHRY and CDR2 SYGVKD. CDR3 in DNA: TGTGCCATCAGATCCGGGACGGTTGTGGATGAAGCTTTCTTT. Translated: CAIRSGTVVDEAFF.

The chain combines TRBV28 with TRBJ1-1; 8 positions agree with TRBD1. Germline-derived CDR1 and CDR2 are MDHEN and SYDVKM. The V and J ends lost 4 bases and 5 bases, in that order; junction bases with no gene match: 6. The CDR3 runs 14 residues. The CDR3 nucleotides are TGTGCCAGCAGTTCGCTACAGGGGGGAACTGAAGCTTTCTTT. As protein: CASSSLQGGTEAFF.

The chain is built from TRBV27 and TRBJ2-1; no definite D call. Germline V CDR1 and CDR2: MNHEY, SMNVEV (reference sequence). The V end lost 1 base, the J end lost 5 bases, and 9 bases lay between the germline ends. CDR3 length: 14 residues. CDR3 sequence (DNA): TGTGCCAGCAGTTTATATTCGGCCCACAATGAGCAGTTCTTC. Amino acids: CASSLYSAHNEQFF.

V and J are TRBV12-5 and TRBJ1-1; no firm D call. The V gene lost 4 bases and the J gene lost 4 bases, with 7 bases spanning the gap. The length of the CDR3 is 12 residues. Germline-derived CDR1 and CDR2 are LGHNT and FRNRAP. DNA for the CDR3: TGTGCTAGTGGTTACAGTGGCACTGAAGCTTTCTTT. It translates to CASGYSGTEAFF.

The chain has TRBV6-5 and TRBJ2-5, with D hard to call. This CDR3 region has 14 residues. The V end was cut by 2 bases, the J end by 1 base, with 8 bases between. Germline CDR1 MNHEY, CDR2 SVGAGI. CDR3 DNA: TGTGCCAGCAGTTACATTGGACCCCAAGAGACCCAGTACTTC. It specifies CASSYIGPQETQYF.

The chain is built from TRBV15 and TRBJ1-2, with no clear D. Germline CDR1 LNHNV, CDR2 YYDKDF (reference sequence). The CDR3 has 15 residues. V was clipped by 1 base and J by 4 bases, with 13 bases between them. CDR3 bases: TGTGCCACCAGCAGAGGATACGTCCCCGCCTATGGCTACACCTTC. This sequence encodes CATSRGYVPAYGYTF. Full variable domain (remainder filled in from reference TRBV15 and TRBJ1-2): DAMVIQNPRYQVTQFGKPVTLSCSQTLNHNVMYWYQQKSSQAPKLLFHYYDKDFNNEADTPDNFQSRRPNTSFCFLDIRSPGLGDTAMYLCATSRGYVPAYGYTFGSGTRLTVV.

This clone was seen once. The rearrangement joins TRBV13 to TRBJ2-2; 9 bases fit TRBD2. The CDR3 sequence is 17 residues long. Germline V gene lookup returns CDR1 PRHDT and CDR2 FYEKMQ (reference sequence). V shed 1 base and J 4 bases; nucleotides not matched to a gene: 7. The CDR3 DNA follows: TGTGCCAGCAGCTTAGACGCGGGAGGGCCAAGCACCGGGGAGCTGTTTTTT. It yields the protein CASSLDAGGPSTGELFF.

This rearrangement joins TRBV6-1 to TRBJ1-5; 9 bases line up with TRBD1. The CDR3 runs 15 residues. The V segment lost 1 base and the J segment 7 bases; nucleotides outside the gene matches: 5. CDR1 is MNHNS and CDR2 is SASEGT in the germline V gene. The CDR3 spells CASSEGDRVKQPQHF. DNA of the CDR3: TGTGCCAGCAGTGAAGGGGACAGGGTGAAGCAGCCCCAGCATTTT.

The chain has TRBV21-1 and TRBJ1-5. TRBV21-1 is noted as a pseudogene. This CDR3 contains 15 residues. The CDR3 spells CASSQGGGWDQPQHF. CDR3 bases: TGTGCCAGCAGCCAAGGGGGTGGATGGGATCAGCCCCAGCATTTT.

The chain carries TRBV30 and TRBJ2-7; perhaps TRBD1 as D (5 bases). The CDR3 totals 13 residues. Per the germline V gene, CDR1 is GTSNPN and CDR2 is SVGIG (reference sequence). V was trimmed by 1 base and J by 2 bases, leaving 9 bases between them. CDR3 sequence: CAWSGQLPYEQYF. CDR3 in DNA: TGTGCCTGGAGTGGACAGTTACCCTACGAGCAGTACTTC. The full variable domain, with the rest looked up from reference TRBV30 and TRBJ2-7, is SQTIHQWPATLVQPVGSPLSLECTVEGTSNPNLYWYRQAAGRGLQLLFYSVGIGQISSEVPQNLSASRPQDRQFILSSKKLLLSDSGFYLCAWSGQLPYEQYFGPGTRLTVT.

This chain connects TRBV27 to TRBJ1-2; unclear D gene. The germline CDR1 and CDR2 sequences are MNHEY and SMNVEV (reference sequence). The CDR3 covers 14 residues. V was shortened by 3 bases and J by 7 bases, with 15 bases between the two germline ends. The CDR3 region has the DNA TGTGCCAGCAGTTTTGGTCGATTCTCGAGTGGCTACACCTTC. It is translated as CASSFGRFSSGYTF.

The V gene is TRBV5-1, the J gene TRBJ2-1; D may be TRBD2 (6 bases). In germline, CDR1 is SGHRS, CDR2 YFSETQ. This CDR3 is built from 14 residues. V was pared by 4 bases and J by 4 bases, with 12 bases between. As DNA, the CDR3 is TGCGCCAGCAGCCTCCTAGCGCTGTACAATGAGCAGTTCTTC. This gives the protein CASSLLALYNEQFF.

The gene calls are TRBV2 and TRBJ1-6, with 7 nucleotides matching TRBD1. This CDR3 has 14 residues. Unmatched junction bases numbered 6, after V lost 6 bases and J lost 7 bases. Germline V gene data show CDR1 as SNHLY and CDR2 as FYNNEI. CDR3 residues: CASSLDRVNSPLHF. Written as DNA, the CDR3 is TGTGCCAGCAGCCTAGACAGGGTGAATTCACCCCTCCACTTT.

V gene TRBV30 combines with J gene TRBJ1-2, with a tentative D call TRBD1 (6 bases). Germline V lookup: CDR1 GTSNPN, CDR2 SVGIG (reference sequence). CDR3 length: 16 amino acids. V was trimmed by 2 bases and J by 3 bases, leaving 19 bases between them. The CDR3 bases are TGTGCCTGGAGTACTCCGATACAGGGATTGGACTATGGCTACACCTTC. This gives the protein CAWSTPIQGLDYGYTF.

J is TRBJ2-5 and V is TRBV7-2; 7 nucleotides agree with TRBD1. Trimming cost V 5 bases and J 5 bases; bases outside gene matches: 5. CDR1 SGHTA and CDR2 FQGNSA come from the germline V gene. There are 13 residues in the CDR3. The CDR3 region has the DNA TGTGCCAGCAGCCAAGACAGGGTGGAGACCCAGTACTTC. The encoded protein is CASSQDRVETQYF.